Given below is one T cell receptor beta chain in context. These data originate in a study of blood T cell repertoires in COVID-19. Produced via immunoSEQ multiplex PCR; TCRdb's table is partial and in-frame only. The sample consists of roughly 300,000 clones, less than 85% of them appearing once. CDR3 length: 13 amino acids. In germline, CDR1 is SGHRS, CDR2 YFSETQ. The germline V and J ends were trimmed by 7 bases and 0 bases, with 10 bases remaining between them. Sequences were obtained from PBMCs or T cells enriched from blood (not recorded which). The rearrangement uses TRBV5-1 and TRBJ1-1, with D unclear. This clonotype was sampled from a woman between 45 and 65 years old who had recovered from COVID-19. The CDR3 DNA is TGCGCCAGCGGGCGAGAAATGAACACTGAAGCTTTCTTT. The encoded protein is CASGREMNTEAFF.